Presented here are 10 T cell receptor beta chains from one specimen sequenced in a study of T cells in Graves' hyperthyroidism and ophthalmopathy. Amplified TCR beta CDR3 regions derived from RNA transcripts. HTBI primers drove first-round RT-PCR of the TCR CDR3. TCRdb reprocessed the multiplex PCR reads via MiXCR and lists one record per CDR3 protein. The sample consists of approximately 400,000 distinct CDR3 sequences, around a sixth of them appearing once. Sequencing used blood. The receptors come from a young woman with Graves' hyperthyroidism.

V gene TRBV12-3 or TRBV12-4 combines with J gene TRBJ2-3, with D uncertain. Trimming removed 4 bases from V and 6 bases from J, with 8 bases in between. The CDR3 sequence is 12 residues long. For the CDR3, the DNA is TGTGCCAGCAGTTCCGCTGTGGATACGCAGTATTTT. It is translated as CASSSAVDTQYF.

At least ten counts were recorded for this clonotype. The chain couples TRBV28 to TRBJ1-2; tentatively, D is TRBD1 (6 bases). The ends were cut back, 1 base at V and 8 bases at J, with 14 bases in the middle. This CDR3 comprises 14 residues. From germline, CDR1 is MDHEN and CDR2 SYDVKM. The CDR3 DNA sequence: TGTGCCAGCAGTTTATCGACAGGTCTTACCGGCTACACCTTC. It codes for CASSLSTGLTGYTF.

CDR3 sequence: CASSLGTRVNIQYF. CDR3 DNA: TGTGCCAGCAGCTTGGGGACTAGAGTGAACATTCAGTACTTC. This sequence joins TRBV5-6 and TRBJ2-4; 7 positions agree with TRBD2. This CDR3 is built from 14 residues. Germline CDR1 reads SGHDT; CDR2 reads YYEEEE. V lost 0 bases, J lost 7 bases, and 4 bases stayed unmatched.

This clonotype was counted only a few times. CDR3 loop: CSVESVWGAPGYTF. The CDR3 coding sequence is TGCAGCGTTGAATCAGTATGGGGGGCGCCTGGCTACACCTTC. This sequence joins TRBV29-1 and TRBJ1-2, with D possibly TRBD1 on 6 matching bases. CDR3 size: 14 residues. Trimming shortened V by 2 bases and J by 7 bases, and 17 bases separated the two germline ends. The germline V gene encodes CDR1 SQVTM and CDR2 ANQGSEA. The variable domain in full, with the rest retrieved from reference TRBV29-1 and TRBJ1-2, is SAVISQKPSRDICQRGTSLTIQCQVDSQVTMMFWYRQQPGQSLTLIATANQGSEATYESGFVIDKFPISRPNLTFSTLTVSNMSPEDSSIYLCSVESVWGAPGYTFGSGTRLTVV.

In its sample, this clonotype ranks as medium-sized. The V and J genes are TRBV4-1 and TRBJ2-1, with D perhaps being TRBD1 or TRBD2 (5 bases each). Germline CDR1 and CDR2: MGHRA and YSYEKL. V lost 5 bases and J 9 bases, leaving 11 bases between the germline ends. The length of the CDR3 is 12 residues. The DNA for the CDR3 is TGCGCCAGCAGCTCAGAGAGGGGTGAGCAGTTCTTC. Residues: CASSSERGEQFF.

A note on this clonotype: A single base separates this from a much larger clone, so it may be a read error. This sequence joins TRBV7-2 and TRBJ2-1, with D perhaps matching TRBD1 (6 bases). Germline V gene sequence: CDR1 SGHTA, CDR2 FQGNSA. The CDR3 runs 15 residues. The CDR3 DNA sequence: TGTGCCAGCAGCTTTAAAAGGGGGTCCTACGATGAGCAGTTCTTC. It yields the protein CASSFKRGSYDEQFF. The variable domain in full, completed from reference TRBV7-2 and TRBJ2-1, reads GAGVSQSPSNKVTEKGKDVELRCDPISGHTALYWYRQSLGQGLEFLIYFQGNSAPDKSGLPSDRFSAERTGGSVSTLTIQRTQQEDSAVYLCASSFKRGSYDEQFFGPGTRLTVL.

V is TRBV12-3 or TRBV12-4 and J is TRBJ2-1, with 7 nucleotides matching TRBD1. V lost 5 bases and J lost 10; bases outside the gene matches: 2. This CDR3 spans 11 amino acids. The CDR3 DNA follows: TGTGCCAGCAGTACCAGGGGGGAGCAGTTCTTC. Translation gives CASSTRGEQFF.

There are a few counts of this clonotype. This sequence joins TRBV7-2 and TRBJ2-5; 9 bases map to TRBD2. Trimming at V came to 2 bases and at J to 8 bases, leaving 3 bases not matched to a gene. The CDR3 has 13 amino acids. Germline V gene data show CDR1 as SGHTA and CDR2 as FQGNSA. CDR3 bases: TGTGCCAGCAGCTTAAGACTAGCGGCCACCCAGTACTTC. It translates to CASSLRLAATQYF.

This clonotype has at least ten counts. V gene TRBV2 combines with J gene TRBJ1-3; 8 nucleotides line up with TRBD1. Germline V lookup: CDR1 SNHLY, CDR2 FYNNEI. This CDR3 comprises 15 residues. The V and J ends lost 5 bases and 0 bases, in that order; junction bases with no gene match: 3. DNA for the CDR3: TGTGCCAGCAGTCGGGACAGGAGCTCTGGAAACACCATATATTTT. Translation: CASSRDRSSGNTIYF.

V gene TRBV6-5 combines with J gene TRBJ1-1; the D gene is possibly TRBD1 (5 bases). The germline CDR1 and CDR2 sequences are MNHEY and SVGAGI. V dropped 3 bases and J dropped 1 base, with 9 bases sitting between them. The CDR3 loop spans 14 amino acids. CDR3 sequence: CASSYTGRNTEAFF. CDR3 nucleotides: TGTGCCAGCAGTTATACAGGACGGAACACTGAAGCTTTCTTT.